This section outlines one T cell receptor (beta chain) sequence together with its context. TCRdb's copy holds only in-frame clones and misses some; the assay was immunoSEQ multiplex PCR. The sample carries about 240,000 clones, about 89% recorded once. This sample was included in a study of blood T cell repertoires in COVID-19. Study overall: PBMCs, B-cell-depleted T cells, or T cells provided the cDNA or gDNA that made up the material.

Germline-derived CDR1 and CDR2 are SNHLY and FYNNEI. This CDR3 has 13 residues. The ends were cut back, 9 bases at V and 5 bases at J, with 14 bases in the middle. The clonotype originates from a woman in her twenties or thirties who had recovered from COVID-19. This rearrangement joins TRBV2 to TRBJ2-1; D is perhaps TRBD2 (5 bases). Input material: PBMCs or T cells enriched from blood (not recorded which). The chain's CDR3 is CASTDGIHNEQFF. DNA of the CDR3: TGTGCCAGTACTGACGGGATTCACAATGAGCAGTTCTTC.